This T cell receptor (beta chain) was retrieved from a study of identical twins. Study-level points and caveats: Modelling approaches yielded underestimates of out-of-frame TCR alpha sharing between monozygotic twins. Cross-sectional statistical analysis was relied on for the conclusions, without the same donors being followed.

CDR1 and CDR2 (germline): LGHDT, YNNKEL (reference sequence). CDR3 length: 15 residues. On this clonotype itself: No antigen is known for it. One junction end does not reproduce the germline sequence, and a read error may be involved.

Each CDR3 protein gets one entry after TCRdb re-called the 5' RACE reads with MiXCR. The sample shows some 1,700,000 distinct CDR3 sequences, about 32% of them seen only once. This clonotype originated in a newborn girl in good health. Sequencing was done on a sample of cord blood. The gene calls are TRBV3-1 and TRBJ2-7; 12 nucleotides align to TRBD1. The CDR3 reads CVSSLLGQGANEQCF. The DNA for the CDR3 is TGTGTCAGCAGCCTCTTGGGACAGGGGGCCAATGAGCAGTGCTTC.